The 9 T cell receptor beta chains given below trace back to one sample, sequenced in a study of T cells in Graves' hyperthyroidism and ophthalmopathy (dated by TCRdb to the late 2010s). Libraries were built with multiplex PCR. Sequenced using an Illumina HiSeq 2000. Amplification of TCR beta CDR3 regions was carried out from RNA transcripts. A first-round RT-PCR of the TCR CDR3 used the HTBI primer set with the Qiagen OneStep RT-PCR kit. TCRdb redid the processing of the public reads, applying fastp at Q25 and MiXCR, and retained in-frame beta chains. Every CDR3 protein is listed once, alongside the most common genes and DNA of its rows. Counted in this sample were fewer than 600,000 distinct CDR3 sequences; around 15% of them appeared once. The ten largest account for about 15% of the sample. Sample: blood. Receptor source: a middle-aged woman with Graves' hyperthyroidism.

The chain carries TRBV6-2 or TRBV6-3 and TRBJ2-2; 8 bases match TRBD1. Trimming took 2 bases from V and 7 from J; bases not matched to a gene: 12. The CDR3 consists of 17 residues. The V gene's germline CDR1 is MNHEY and CDR2 SVGEGT. For the CDR3, the DNA is TGTGCCAGCAGTTACGATAGTCGGACAGGGTACGACGGGGAGCTGTTTTTT. Amino acid sequence: CASSYDSRTGYDGELFF.

In this sample, this clonotype turned up many times. J is TRBJ1-3 and V is TRBV28, with 7 nucleotides matching TRBD1. J gave up 4 bases and V 6 bases, and 9 bases lay outside the gene matches. From germline, CDR1 is MDHEN and CDR2 SYDVKM. CDR3 length equals 15 residues. The CDR3 protein is CASSLLPGQGNTIYF. The CDR3 coding sequence is TGTGCCAGCAGCCTACTCCCGGGACAGGGAAACACCATATATTTT. Looking up the rest from reference TRBV28 and TRBJ1-3 gives the full variable domain: DVKVTQSSRYLVKRTGEKVFLECVQDMDHENMFWYRQDPGLGLRLIYFSYDVKMKEKGDIPEGYSVSREKKERFSLILESASTNQTSMYLCASSLLPGQGNTIYFGEGSWLTVV.

V and J are TRBV27 and TRBJ1-5; D gene uncertain. The CDR3 has 15 amino acids. Trimming pared 5 bases from V and 5 bases from J, leaving 16 bases between. Looked up from germline, CDR1 is MNHEY and CDR2 is SMNVEV (reference sequence). This chain's CDR3 is CASSLLSGSDQPQHF. CDR3 bases: TGTGCCAGCAGTCTACTAAGTGGGTCCGATCAGCCCCAGCATTTT.

The chain is built from TRBV10-1 and TRBJ2-7; D could derive from TRBD1 or TRBD2 (5 bases each). The CDR3 covers 11 residues. The V end was cut by 3 bases, the J end by 6 bases, with 6 bases between. Germline V gives CDR1 WNHNN, CDR2 SYGVQD (reference sequence). The CDR3 nucleotides read TGCGCCAGCAGTGACGGGACCGAGCAGTACTTC. Its protein is CASSDGTEQYF.

This clonotype was found many times. The gene calls are TRBV28 and TRBJ2-2; D gene ambiguous. The V and J ends lost 5 bases and 3 bases respectively, with 4 bases between them. CDR1 and CDR2 (germline): MDHEN, SYDVKM. The CDR3 contains 12 residues. The CDR3 loop is CASSRHTGELFF. In DNA form, the CDR3 reads TGTGCCAGCAGTAGGCACACCGGGGAGCTGTTTTTT.

This clonotype was seen ten or more times. This sequence joins TRBV2 and TRBJ2-2; D unclear. Germline-derived CDR1 and CDR2 are SNHLY and FYNNEI. The CDR3 length is 14 residues. The ends were cut back, 10 bases at V and 3 bases at J, with 15 bases in the middle. The CDR3 sequence is CATRAAGDTGELFF. The DNA for the CDR3 is TGTGCCACCCGAGCCGCAGGCGACACCGGGGAGCTGTTTTTT. The variable domain in full, with the rest retrieved from reference TRBV2 and TRBJ2-2, is EPEVTQTPSHQVTQMGQEVILRCVPISNHLYFYWYRQILGQKVEFLVSFYNNEISEKSEIFDDQFSVERPDGSNFTLKIRSTKLEDSAMYFCATRAAGDTGELFFGEGSRLTVL.

The J gene is TRBJ1-3, the V gene TRBV2, with D maybe TRBD1 (6 bases). Between the trimmed V and J ends, which lost 7 bases and 2 bases, there was a span of 15 bases. Germline values: CDR1 SNHLY, CDR2 FYNNEI. The CDR3 loop spans 15 amino acids. The DNA for the CDR3 is TGTGCCAGCACCGAAGAGGGGGGCCCTGGAAACACCATATATTTT. Translated, it gives CASTEEGGPGNTIYF.

This clonotype appeared many times. The J gene is TRBJ2-7, the V gene TRBV2, with D unclear. Deletions cut 2 bases from V and 0 bases from J, with 5 bases between. The germline V gene encodes CDR1 SNHLY and CDR2 FYNNEI. The CDR3 runs to 13 residues. As DNA, the CDR3 is TGTGCCAGCAGTGAACGGATCTCCTACGAGCAGTACTTC. It codes for CASSERISYEQYF.

In its sample, this clonotype was seen a few times. The chain couples TRBV6-1 to TRBJ1-3; D remains unclear. Germline V gene lookup returns CDR1 MNHNS and CDR2 SASEGT. Trimming stripped 8 bases from V and 0 bases from J, with 8 bases between. This CDR3 is built from 13 residues. The CDR3 DNA reads TGTGCCAGCGGCATGTCCTCTGGAAACACCATATATTTT. Translation gives CASGMSSGNTIYF.